This TCR beta chain was recovered during a study of T cells after yellow fever vaccination. The table lists this clonotype with a few counts. Its antigen is as yet unknown. Universal primer sites and UMIs were introduced during 5'RACE template-switching synthesis of TCR cDNA. TCRdb re-analysed the 5' RACE reads in MiXCR, keeping a single row per CDR3 protein. The table includes 100,000 to 150,000 distinct CDR3 sequences, roughly 9% detected once. Whole-study findings and limits: The CD4 and CD8 compartments had a small share of their clonotypes in common.

The V gene's germline CDR1 is MNHEY and CDR2 SVGEGT. With 2 bases removed from V and 9 bases from J, the gap between germline ends came to 10 bases. The CDR3 length is 12 residues. This TCR derives from a man aged 18 to 29 who received the YFV17D yellow fever vaccine. The material sequenced was CD8+ T cells sorted from PBMCs, taken on the day of the yellow fever booster vaccination. The chain is built from TRBV6-2 or TRBV6-3 and TRBJ1-1; D perhaps matches TRBD1 (5 bases). In nucleotides, the CDR3 is TGTGCCAGCAGTTACGCGGGGCTCCAAGCTTTCTTT. Amino acids: CASSYAGLQAFF.